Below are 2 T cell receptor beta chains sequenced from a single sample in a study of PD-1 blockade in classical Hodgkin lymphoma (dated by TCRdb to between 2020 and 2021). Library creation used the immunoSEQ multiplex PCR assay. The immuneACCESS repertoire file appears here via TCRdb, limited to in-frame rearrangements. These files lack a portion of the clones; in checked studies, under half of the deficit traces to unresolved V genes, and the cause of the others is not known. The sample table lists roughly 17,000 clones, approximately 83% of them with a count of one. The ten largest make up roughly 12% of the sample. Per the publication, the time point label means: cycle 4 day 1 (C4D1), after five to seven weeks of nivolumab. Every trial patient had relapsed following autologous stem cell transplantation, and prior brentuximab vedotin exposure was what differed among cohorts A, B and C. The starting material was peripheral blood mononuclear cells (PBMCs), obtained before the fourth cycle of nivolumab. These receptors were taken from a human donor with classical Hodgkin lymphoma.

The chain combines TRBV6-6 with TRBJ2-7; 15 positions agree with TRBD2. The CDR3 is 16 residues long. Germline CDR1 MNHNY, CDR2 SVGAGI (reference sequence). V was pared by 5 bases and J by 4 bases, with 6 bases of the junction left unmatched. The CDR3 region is CASSGGLAGGAYEQYF. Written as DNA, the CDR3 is TGTGCCAGCAGTGGGGGACTAGCGGGGGGAGCGTACGAGCAGTACTTC.

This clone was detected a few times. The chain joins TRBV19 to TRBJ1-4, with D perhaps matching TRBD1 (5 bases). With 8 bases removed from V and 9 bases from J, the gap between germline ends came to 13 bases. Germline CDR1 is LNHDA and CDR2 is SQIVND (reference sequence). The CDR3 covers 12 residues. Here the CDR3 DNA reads TGTGCCAGTGGTTTAAGGGACCAAAAACTGTTTTTT. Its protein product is CASGLRDQKLFF. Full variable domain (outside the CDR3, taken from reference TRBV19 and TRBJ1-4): DGGITQSPKYLFRKEGQNVTLSCEQNLNHDAMYWYRQDPGQGLRLIYYSQIVNDFQKGDIAEGYSVSREKKESFPLTVTSAQKNPTAFYLCASGLRDQKLFFGSGTQLSVL.